The 5 T cell receptor beta chains below all came from one sample that was sequenced in a study of control samples from healthy donors and cancer patients. Generated by immunoSEQ multiplex PCR, the TCRdb table keeps only in-frame clones and is missing some. Of 130,000 or so clones in the sample, about 90% were seen once. The sequenced sample consisted of blood. The receptors derive from a man in his late teens or twenties in good health.

The chain carries TRBV6-5 and TRBJ1-4; unclear D gene. Germline-derived CDR1 and CDR2 are MNHEY and SVGAGI. The V end lost 6 bases, the J end lost 6 bases, and 8 bases lay between the germline ends. The CDR3 sequence is 12 residues long. CDR3 nucleotides: TGTGCCAGCAGACACAGCCATGAAAAACTGTTTTTT. The encoded protein is CASRHSHEKLFF.

The genes are TRBV29-1 and TRBJ2-1, with 12 nucleotides matching TRBD2. Trimming took 6 bases from V and 8 from J; bases not matched to a gene: 5. Looked up from germline, CDR1 is SQVTM and CDR2 is ANQGSEA. The length of the CDR3 is 13 residues. CDR3: CSVLTSGGYEQFF. In DNA form, the CDR3 reads TGCAGCGTATTGACTAGCGGGGGATATGAGCAGTTCTTC.

The chain joins TRBV12-3 or TRBV12-4 to TRBJ2-7; D gene uncertain. This CDR3 region has 13 residues. The V gene lost 3 bases and the J gene lost 5 bases, with 11 bases spanning the gap. CDR3 sequence: CASSFFSANEQYF. In nucleotides, the CDR3 is TGTGCCAGCAGTTTTTTCTCGGCCAACGAGCAGTACTTC.

The CDR3 DNA reads as TGTGCCAGCAAGCGCGACAGGGAGTGGGAGACCCAGTACTTC. As protein: CASKRDREWETQYF. V and J are TRBV6-5 and TRBJ2-5; 7 positions agree with TRBD1. Germline V lookup: CDR1 MNHEY, CDR2 SVGAGI. V lost 7 bases, J lost 5 bases, and 10 bases stayed unmatched. The CDR3 is 14 residues long.

This sequence joins TRBV7-2 and TRBJ2-1; 12 bases line up with TRBD1. Germline lookup yields CDR1 SGHTA and CDR2 FQGNSA. This CDR3 contains 15 residues. With 5 bases clipped from V and 8 bases from J, the junction kept 7 bases outside the gene matches. As DNA, the CDR3 is TGTGCCAGCAGCACCGGGACAGGGGGCGCGGATGAGCAGTTCTTC. Translated, it gives CASSTGTGGADEQFF.